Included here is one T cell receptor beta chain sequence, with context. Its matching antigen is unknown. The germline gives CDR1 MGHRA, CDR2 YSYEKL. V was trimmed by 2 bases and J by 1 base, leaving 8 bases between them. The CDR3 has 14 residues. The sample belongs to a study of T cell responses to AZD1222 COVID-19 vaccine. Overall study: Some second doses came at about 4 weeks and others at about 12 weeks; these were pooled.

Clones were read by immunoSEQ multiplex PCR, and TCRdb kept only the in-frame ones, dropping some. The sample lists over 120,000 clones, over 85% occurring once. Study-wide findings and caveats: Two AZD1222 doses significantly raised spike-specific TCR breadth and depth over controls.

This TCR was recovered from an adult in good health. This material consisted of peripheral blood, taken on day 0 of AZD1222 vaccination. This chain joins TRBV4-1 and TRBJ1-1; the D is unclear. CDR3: CASSQIGPNTEAFF. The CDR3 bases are TGCGCCAGCAGCCAAATAGGGCCGAACACTGAAGCTTTCTTT.